What follows are 14 T cell receptor beta chains derived from one specimen sequenced in a study of siplizumab effects on memory and regulatory T cells (dated by TCRdb to between 2019 and 2020). The receptor library was made with the immunoSEQ multiplex PCR assay. TCRdb limited this immuneACCESS table to in-frame rearrangements with V and J called. A share of clones is missing; checked studies link under half to unresolved V genes, and the rest is unexplained. A total of some 96,000 clones appear in this sample, approximately 94% of them only once. 1% to 1.5% of the sample belongs to the ten largest clones. Sequenced material: non-Treg CD4+ T cells sorted from blood. The intended sense of this specimen's cell subset or site label: FACS-sorted unstimulated CD4+ non-regulatory T cells. These TCRs come from a human donor in good health.

This chain connects TRBV28 to TRBJ2-7; no clear D gene. This CDR3 has 15 amino acids. Germline lookup yields CDR1 MDHEN and CDR2 SYDVKM. V lost 5 bases and J 3 bases, leaving 17 bases between the germline ends. The CDR3 loop reads CASSTTKGFIYEQYF. The CDR3 nucleotides read TGTGCCAGCAGTACCACCAAAGGATTCATCTACGAGCAGTACTTC.

The chain links TRBV5-8 to TRBJ2-3; D is ambiguous. Trimming cost V 6 bases and J 6 bases, with 14 bases left between them. The germline V gene encodes CDR1 SGHTS and CDR2 YDEGEE. The CDR3 spans 13 residues. CDR3 sequence (DNA): TGTGCCAGCAAGGCGGAACCCTCCGATACGCAGTATTTT. Residues: CASKAEPSDTQYF.

The chain links TRBV6-5 to TRBJ2-7; maybe TRBD1 (6 bases). The CDR3 loop spans 14 amino acids. Germline loops: CDR1 MNHEY, CDR2 SVGAGI. Trimming stripped 6 bases from V and 6 bases from J, with 18 bases between. The CDR3 sequence: CASSRQAPRGEQYF. In DNA form, the CDR3 reads TGTGCCAGCAGCAGACAGGCCCCTCGGGGCGAGCAGTACTTC.

The chain is built from TRBV6-6 and TRBJ1-5; no firm D call. CDR1 and CDR2 (germline): MNHNY, SVGAGI (reference sequence). The CDR3 consists of 16 residues. Deletions cut 0 bases from V and 0 bases from J, with 9 bases between. For the CDR3, the DNA is TGTGCCAGCAGTTACTCAGGGCCGGATAGCAATCAGCCCCAGCATTTT. This translates into CASSYSGPDSNQPQHF.

The chain joins TRBV5-4 to TRBJ2-7; 9 bases line up with TRBD2. The germline V gene has CDR1 SGHNT and CDR2 YYREEE (reference sequence). The CDR3 spans 15 residues. V gave up 4 bases and J gave up 3 bases; unmatched junction bases: 8. CDR3 amino acids: CASSLAGAGGYEQYF. The CDR3, as DNA: TGTGCCAGCAGCCTGGCTGGAGCGGGAGGCTACGAGCAGTACTTC.

The chain is built from TRBV10-3 and TRBJ2-1, with 8 bases that match TRBD1. Germline lookup yields CDR1 ENHRY and CDR2 SYGVKD. The CDR3 covers 13 residues. Trimming took 0 bases from V and 9 from J; bases not matched to a gene: 1. CDR3 coding DNA: TGTGCCATCAGTGAGTCTCAGGGGGCTGAGCAGTTCTTC. Amino acids: CAISESQGAEQFF.

This clone was seen only once. The chain has TRBV18 and TRBJ2-3; unclear D gene. Trimming pared 3 bases from V and 2 bases from J, leaving 21 bases between. Per the germline V gene, CDR1 is KGHSH and CDR2 is LQKENI. The CDR3 is 18 amino acids. The CDR3, as DNA: TGTGCCAGCTCACCCACCTCCCGCGGTAGGGAAACCACAGATACGCAGTATTTT. It is translated as CASSPTSRGRETTDTQYF.

DNA of the CDR3: TGTGCCAGTAAAAGACAAGAAAGCTCCTACAATGAGCAGTTCTTC. Its protein product is CASKRQESSYNEQFF. V and J are TRBV19 and TRBJ2-1, with D unclear. Germline V gives CDR1 LNHDA, CDR2 SQIVND (reference sequence). Trimming left V 7 bases short and J 0 bases short, with 13 bases between. CDR3 length: 15 residues.

The J gene is TRBJ1-5, the V gene TRBV28; 8 bases are a match to TRBD1. V lost 6 bases and J lost 7; bases outside the gene matches: 20. There are 18 residues in the CDR3. Per the germline V gene, CDR1 is MDHEN and CDR2 is SYDVKM. CDR3 amino acids: CASSRTGTGQYSAQPQHF. CDR3 DNA: TGTGCCAGCAGCCGTACCGGGACAGGCCAATATTCCGCCCAGCCCCAGCATTTT. The full variable domain, with the rest looked up from reference TRBV28 and TRBJ1-5, is DVKVTQSSRYLVKRTGEKVFLECVQDMDHENMFWYRQDPGLGLRLIYFSYDVKMKEKGDIPEGYSVSREKKERFSLILESASTNQTSMYLCASSRTGTGQYSAQPQHFGDGTRLSIL.

This chain connects TRBV6-1 to TRBJ2-5; 12 nucleotides match TRBD2. The J call is uncertain, as TRBJ2-7 better fits the DNA end. The CDR3 consists of 16 residues. The germline V gene encodes CDR1 MNHNS and CDR2 SASEGT. CDR3 sequence (DNA): TGTGCCAGCAGTGGGAGACTAGCGGGAGATTTCTACGAGCAGTACTTC. Amino acids: CASSGRLAGDFYEQYF.

V and J are TRBV5-1 and TRBJ2-7; D possibly corresponds to TRBD1 (5 bases). Trimming left V 4 bases short and J 4 bases short, with 15 bases between. The CDR3 has 14 amino acids. Germline V CDR1 and CDR2: SGHRS, YFSETQ. CDR3 DNA: TGCGCCAGCAGCCCGACCCAGGGTCTGTACGAGCAGTACTTC. Encoded protein: CASSPTQGLYEQYF.

This rearrangement joins TRBV2 to TRBJ2-7, with D perhaps matching TRBD1 or TRBD2 (5 bases each). This CDR3 is 14 amino acids long. V lost 7 bases, J lost 4 bases, and 17 bases lay in between. Germline CDR1 reads SNHLY; CDR2 reads FYNNEI. CDR3 DNA: TGTGCCAGCAAGTTCGGGCAGGGAGTTTACGAGCAGTACTTC. This sequence encodes CASKFGQGVYEQYF.

Here the CDR3 DNA reads TGTGCCAGCAGTTACTTAGCGGGACTAGCGGGAGGGCCGGACGGGGAGCTGTTTTTT. It encodes CASSYLAGLAGGPDGELFF. The chain couples TRBV27 to TRBJ2-2; 16 bases fit TRBD2. This CDR3 has 19 residues. V shed 4 bases and J 7 bases; nucleotides not matched to a gene: 12. Germline V lookup: CDR1 MNHEY, CDR2 SMNVEV (reference sequence).

The V call is TRBV11-2, the J call TRBJ1-2; 10 nucleotides agree with TRBD1. Germline CDR1 SGHAT, CDR2 FQNNGV. V shed 1 base, J shed 4 bases, and the junction held 9 bases outside the gene matches. The CDR3 extends over 17 amino acids. The CDR3 region is CASSLVPARTGGYGYTF. The CDR3 DNA is TGTGCCAGCAGCTTAGTTCCCGCTCGGACAGGGGGCTATGGCTACACCTTC.